One sample yielded the 11 T cell receptor beta chains listed below, sequenced in a study of identical twins. TCRdb called the 5' RACE reads again in MiXCR, with one record for every CDR3 protein. The sample carries roughly 690,000 distinct CDR3 sequences, roughly 6.2% recorded once. Sequenced: naive T cells sorted from blood. Source of these receptors: a man aged 18-30 years in good health.

This clonotype has a count of ten or more. The chain joins TRBV12-3 or TRBV12-4 to TRBJ2-2; D not resolved. The CDR3 runs 13 residues. V was trimmed by 4 bases and J by 6 bases, leaving 9 bases between them. The CDR3 sequence: CASSSHRPGELFF. The DNA for the CDR3 is TGTGCCAGCAGTTCCCACCGCCCCGGGGAGCTGTTTTTT.

This clonotype was seen more than once but under ten times. The J gene is TRBJ2-5, the V gene TRBV4-3; 13 positions match TRBD2. The V segment lost 3 bases and the J segment 7 bases; nucleotides outside the gene matches: 5. Germline V gene lookup returns CDR1 LGHNA and CDR2 YSLEER. This CDR3 is 15 amino acids long. The CDR3 DNA sequence: TGCGCCAGCAGCCAGGGACTAGCGGGACTATCGACCCAGTACTTC. It yields the protein CASSQGLAGLSTQYF.

This clonotype was detected only a few times. V and J are TRBV3-1 and TRBJ2-3, with D tentatively TRBD2 (5 bases). The CDR3 loop spans 15 amino acids. The V gene lost 0 bases and the J gene lost 7 bases, with 14 bases spanning the gap. Germline assignment: CDR1 LGHDT and CDR2 YNNKEL (reference sequence). The CDR3 protein is CASSQDTRDPNTQYF. CDR3 nucleotides: TGTGCCAGCAGCCAAGATACCCGGGATCCAAATACGCAGTATTTT.

At least ten counts were recorded for this clonotype. The chain uses TRBV27 and TRBJ2-7, with no clear D. V lost 2 bases, J lost 2 bases, and 10 bases lay in between. The CDR3 is made up of 14 amino acids. Germline V gives CDR1 MNHEY, CDR2 SMNVEV (reference sequence). CDR3: CASSLRSSTYEQYF. CDR3 DNA: TGTGCCAGCAGTTTACGGTCCTCCACCTACGAGCAGTACTTC.

The chain joins TRBV5-1 to TRBJ2-7, with D possibly being TRBD2 (6 bases). Germline V gene data show CDR1 as SGHRS and CDR2 as YFSETQ. CDR3 length: 14 residues. The ends were cut back, 3 bases at V and 9 bases at J, with 19 bases in the middle. The CDR3 region is CASSSGGADLVQYV. CDR3 nucleotide sequence: TGCGCCAGCAGCTCGGGCGGGGCCGATCTAGTGCAGTACGTC.

The table lists this clonotype with a few counts. The chain uses TRBV27 and TRBJ2-1, with TRBD2 matching 10 bases. J gave up 3 bases and V 5 bases, and 4 bases lay outside the gene matches. Germline V gene lookup returns CDR1 MNHEY and CDR2 SMNVEV (reference sequence). The CDR3 extends over 15 amino acids. The CDR3 DNA follows: TGTGCCAGCAGTGTAGCGGGAGGACGCTACAATGAGCAGTTCTTC. Amino acid sequence: CASSVAGGRYNEQFF.

This clonotype was picked up many times. V gene TRBV6-2 or TRBV6-3 combines with J gene TRBJ2-3, with 7 positions matching TRBD2. Germline V gene data show CDR1 as MNHEY and CDR2 as SVGEGT. With 6 bases clipped from V and 13 bases from J, the junction kept 13 bases outside the gene matches. The CDR3 is 13 amino acids. CDR3 protein: CASSPGLGYSKYF. In DNA, the CDR3 is TGTGCCAGCAGCCCCGGACTAGGGTACTCAAAGTATTTT.

Ten or more counts support this clonotype. The chain uses TRBV6-1 and TRBJ2-7, with 11 bases fitting TRBD2. The CDR3 consists of 14 residues. Unmatched junction bases numbered 0, after V lost 2 bases and J lost 3 bases. Germline assignment: CDR1 MNHNS and CDR2 SASEGT. CDR3 in amino acids: CASSELAGGYEQYF. In nucleotides, the CDR3 is TGTGCCAGCAGTGAACTAGCGGGAGGCTACGAGCAGTACTTC.

The J gene is TRBJ2-7, the V gene TRBV7-8; 9 bases are shared with TRBD2. V gave up 4 bases and J gave up 2 bases; unmatched junction bases: 9. Germline CDR1 and CDR2: SGHVS and FQNEAQ. The CDR3 is 16 amino acids. The CDR3 protein is CASSSYLAGTTYEQYV. The CDR3 bases are TGTGCCAGCAGCTCTTATCTAGCGGGGACCACCTACGAGCAGTACGTC.

The table lists this clonotype with many counts. This sequence joins TRBV5-1 and TRBJ2-7, with a tentative D call TRBD1 (6 bases). From germline, CDR1 is SGHRS and CDR2 YFSETQ. The V end lost 2 bases, the J end lost 6 bases, and 15 bases lay between the germline ends. This CDR3 comprises 14 residues. CDR3 protein: CASSFTQGQSEQYF. The CDR3 nucleotides are TGCGCCAGCAGCTTTACACAGGGCCAGAGCGAGCAGTACTTC.

Many counts were recorded for this clonotype. This rearrangement joins TRBV20-1 to TRBJ2-1; 7 bases map to TRBD2. The V gene's germline CDR1 is DFQATT and CDR2 SNEGSKA (reference sequence). The CDR3 loop spans 16 amino acids. Losses at the gene ends were 3 bases for V and 2 bases for J; bases not matched to a gene: 10. The CDR3: CSARTLLAVTYNEQFF. Here the CDR3 DNA reads TGCAGTGCTAGGACACTTCTAGCGGTAACCTACAATGAGCAGTTCTTC.